The entry below describes one T cell receptor (beta chain). This sample was taken from a study of blood T cell repertoires in COVID-19. This CDR3 region has 15 residues. Germline V lookup: CDR1 MDHEN, CDR2 SYDVKM. The V gene lost 5 bases and the J gene lost 3 bases, with 14 bases spanning the gap. TCRdb's copy holds only in-frame clones and misses some; the assay was immunoSEQ multiplex PCR. Among 200,000 to 250,000 clones, 86% were seen once, and the ten largest hold 10% to 13%. Seattle's cohort entered during active infection and was followed longitudinally. What was sequenced was peripheral blood. The sequence was obtained from a woman in her 50s with COVID-19, enrolled during active disease. The chain couples TRBV28 to TRBJ1-3; D perhaps matches TRBD1 (6 bases). This CDR3 is CASSPTGGIGNTIYF. The CDR3 DNA sequence: TGTGCCAGCAGTCCAACGGGGGGCATTGGAAACACCATATATTTT.